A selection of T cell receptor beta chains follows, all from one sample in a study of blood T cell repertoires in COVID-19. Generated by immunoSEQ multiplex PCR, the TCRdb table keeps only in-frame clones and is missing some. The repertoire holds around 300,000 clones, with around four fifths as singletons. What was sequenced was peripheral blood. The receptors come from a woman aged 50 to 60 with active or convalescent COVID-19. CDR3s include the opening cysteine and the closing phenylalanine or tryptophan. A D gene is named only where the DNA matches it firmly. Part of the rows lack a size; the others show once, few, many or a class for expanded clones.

CDR3 DNA: TGTGCCAGTAGCGACGAGGGACAGGCCGAGCAGTACTTC
CDR3 protein: CASSDEGQAEQYF
V gene: TRBV19
clone size: .
CDR3 length: 13
J gene: TRBJ2-7
D gene: TRBD1

CDR3 DNA: TGTGCCAGCAGTTATCAGGGGGCTGATGAAAAACTGTTTTTT
CDR3 protein: CASSYQGADEKLFF
V gene: TRBV27
clone size: .
CDR3 length: 14
J gene: TRBJ1-4
D gene: TRBD1

CDR3 DNA: TGTGCCAGCAGGGCAGGGGCGATAGCGTCCTCCTCCTACAATGAGCAGTTCTTC
CDR3 protein: CASRAGAIASSSYNEQFF
V gene: TRBV25-1
clone size: .
CDR3 length: 18
J gene: TRBJ2-1
D gene: .

CDR3 DNA: TGTGCCAGCAGCTTAGTGAGTCAGACTAGCGGGGGAGCGGAGCAGTACTTC
CDR3 protein: CASSLVSQTSGGAEQYF
V gene: TRBV7-2
clone size: .
CDR3 length: 17
J gene: TRBJ2-7
D gene: TRBD2

CDR3 DNA: TGTGCCAGCTCACCCCCTGGGGGGCCGGGGGGTGAGCAGTTCTTC
CDR3 protein: CASSPPGGPGGEQFF
V gene: TRBV18
clone size: .
CDR3 length: 15
J gene: TRBJ2-1
D gene: .

CDR3 DNA: TGTGCCAGCAGCTTGGGGACGACAGCGACCAATGAAAAACTGTTTTTT
CDR3 protein: CASSLGTTATNEKLFF
V gene: TRBV5-4
clone size: .
CDR3 length: 16
J gene: TRBJ1-4
D gene: .

CDR3 DNA: TGTGCCAGCAGTTATAGGACAGGGGGATACGAGCAGTACTTC
CDR3 protein: CASSYRTGGYEQYF
V gene: TRBV5-5
clone size: once
CDR3 length: 14
J gene: TRBJ2-7
D gene: TRBD1

CDR3 DNA: TGCGCCAGCAGCCCGGGAGTTGATAGCAATCAGCCCCAGCATTTT
CDR3 protein: CASSPGVDSNQPQHF
V gene: TRBV5-1
clone size: .
CDR3 length: 15
J gene: TRBJ1-5
D gene: .

CDR3 DNA: TGTGCCAGCAGCCGTCAGGGGCACAGCTACACCTTC
CDR3 protein: CASSRQGHSYTF
V gene: TRBV6-5
clone size: .
CDR3 length: 12
J gene: TRBJ1-2
D gene: .

CDR3 DNA: TGTGCCAGCACCCTTCCAGGGGGTGGGACTAGCGCCTCCGGAGGTGACGAGCAGTACTTC
CDR3 protein: CASTLPGGGTSASGGDEQYF
V gene: TRBV2
clone size: once
CDR3 length: 20
J gene: TRBJ2-7
D gene: TRBD2

CDR3 DNA: TGTGCCAGCAGCTCCCCCGGGACTAGCGGGAAAGGCTACAATGAGCAGTTCTTC
CDR3 protein: CASSSPGTSGKGYNEQFF
V gene: TRBV5-8
clone size: .
CDR3 length: 18
J gene: TRBJ2-1
D gene: TRBD2

CDR3 DNA: TGTGCCAGCAGCTATAACAGTGGGCGCGAATATCAGCCCCAGCATTTT
CDR3 protein: CASSYNSGREYQPQHF
V gene: TRBV7-3
clone size: .
CDR3 length: 16
J gene: TRBJ1-5
D gene: .

CDR3 DNA: TGTGCCAGTAGTTCGCCTACAGGGGGCCGGTACGAAAAACTGTTTTTT
CDR3 protein: CASSSPTGGRYEKLFF
V gene: TRBV19
clone size: .
CDR3 length: 16
J gene: TRBJ1-4
D gene: TRBD1

CDR3 DNA: TGCGCCAGCAGCCCCAACTTCGGGGGGACTAGCGGGAGGGGAGATACGCAGTATTTT
CDR3 protein: CASSPNFGGTSGRGDTQYF
V gene: TRBV5-1
clone size: once
CDR3 length: 19
J gene: TRBJ2-3
D gene: TRBD2

CDR3 DNA: TGTGCCAATGGAGTCACCGGGGAGCTGTTTTTT
CDR3 protein: CANGVTGELFF
V gene: TRBV12-3/TRBV12-4
clone size: few
CDR3 length: 11
J gene: TRBJ2-2
D gene: .

CDR3 DNA: TGTGCCAGTAAGGAGGGTCTAGGCTATGGCTACACCTTC
CDR3 protein: CASKEGLGYGYTF
V gene: TRBV19
clone size: .
CDR3 length: 13
J gene: TRBJ1-2
D gene: .

CDR3 DNA: TGTGCCAGTATTGCAAGGACCGGGACTAGAGATACTGGCCCCACGGGGATCCGAGAGCAGTTCTTC
CDR3 protein: CASIARTGTRDTGPTGIREQFF
V gene: TRBV19
clone size: .
CDR3 length: 22
J gene: TRBJ2-1
D gene: TRBD2

CDR3 DNA: TGCGCCAGCAGCCAAGTGTCTGTTAACACTGAAGCTTTCTTT
CDR3 protein: CASSQVSVNTEAFF
V gene: TRBV4-1
clone size: .
CDR3 length: 14
J gene: TRBJ1-1
D gene: .

CDR3 DNA: TGTGCCAGCCTTCGGGTGCAAGGGGGCGCGGGGCAGCCCCAGCATTTT
CDR3 protein: CASLRVQGGAGQPQHF
V gene: TRBV28
clone size: .
CDR3 length: 16
J gene: TRBJ1-5
D gene: TRBD1

CDR3 DNA: TGTGCCAGCAGTTACTCACTAGCGGGGGACGACGAGCAGTACTTC
CDR3 protein: CASSYSLAGDDEQYF
V gene: TRBV6-5
clone size: .
CDR3 length: 15
J gene: TRBJ2-7
D gene: TRBD2

CDR3 DNA: TGTGCCAGCAGGCTAACAGGAGCACAAGAGACCCAGTACTTC
CDR3 protein: CASRLTGAQETQYF
V gene: TRBV3-1/TRBV3-2
clone size: .
CDR3 length: 14
J gene: TRBJ2-5
D gene: .

CDR3 DNA: TGTGCCAGCTCACCAGAGAGAGACAGGGGTATCAATCAGCCCCAGCATTTT
CDR3 protein: CASSPERDRGINQPQHF
V gene: TRBV18
clone size: .
CDR3 length: 17
J gene: TRBJ1-5
D gene: TRBD1

CDR3 DNA: TGTGCCAGCAGAAACCGAGAGGGTACCACCAAAAACATTCAGTACTTC
CDR3 protein: CASRNREGTTKNIQYF
V gene: TRBV2
clone size: few
CDR3 length: 16
J gene: TRBJ2-4
D gene: .

CDR3 DNA: TGTGCCAGCTCACCACCGACGGGAGCCAAAAACATTCAGTACTTC
CDR3 protein: CASSPPTGAKNIQYF
V gene: TRBV18
clone size: .
CDR3 length: 15
J gene: TRBJ2-4
D gene: .

CDR3 DNA: TGTGCCAGCCCAGGGGGGTTGACCCAGATAGTTGGCTACACCTTC
CDR3 protein: CASPGGLTQIVGYTF
V gene: TRBV6-5
clone size: .
CDR3 length: 15
J gene: TRBJ1-2
D gene: TRBD1

CDR3 DNA: TGCAGCGTTGGAGCGCCAGATACGCAGTATTTT
CDR3 protein: CSVGAPDTQYF
V gene: TRBV29-1
clone size: .
CDR3 length: 11
J gene: TRBJ2-3
D gene: .

CDR3 DNA: TGTGCCAGCAGCCCCAGCGCTTCCTACGAGCAGTACTTC
CDR3 protein: CASSPSASYEQYF
V gene: TRBV11-1
clone size: .
CDR3 length: 13
J gene: TRBJ2-7
D gene: .

CDR3 DNA: TGTGCCAGCTCACCACCATGGGGGCCCTTCTATGGCTACACCTTC
CDR3 protein: CASSPPWGPFYGYTF
V gene: TRBV18
clone size: .
CDR3 length: 15
J gene: TRBJ1-2
D gene: .

CDR3 DNA: TGTGCCAGCAGCTTAGCTGTACAGGGCGGAACTGAAGCTTTCTTT
CDR3 protein: CASSLAVQGGTEAFF
V gene: TRBV7-2
clone size: .
CDR3 length: 15
J gene: TRBJ1-1
D gene: .

CDR3 DNA: TGTGCCAGCAGTGAGCAGGACAGAAACACCATATATTTT
CDR3 protein: CASSEQDRNTIYF
V gene: TRBV6-1
clone size: .
CDR3 length: 13
J gene: TRBJ1-3
D gene: .

CDR3 DNA: TGTGCCAGCAGCCGCTGGACTGCTGAGCAGTTCTTC
CDR3 protein: CASSRWTAEQFF
V gene: TRBV11-2
clone size: .
CDR3 length: 12
J gene: TRBJ2-1
D gene: .

CDR3 DNA: TGTGCCAGCATCTCGGGGGGGGTTGAAGCTTTCTTT
CDR3 protein: CASISGGVEAFF
V gene: TRBV12-3/TRBV12-4
clone size: .
CDR3 length: 12
J gene: TRBJ1-1
D gene: .

CDR3 DNA: TGTGCCAGCAGCGTAGGTCTATATGAACAAGAGACCCAGTACTTC
CDR3 protein: CASSVGLYEQETQYF
V gene: TRBV9
clone size: .
CDR3 length: 15
J gene: TRBJ2-5
D gene: .

CDR3 DNA: TGCGCCAGCAGCGGGGGACAGGGACGTGTCTACGAGCAGTACTTC
CDR3 protein: CASSGGQGRVYEQYF
V gene: TRBV5-1
clone size: .
CDR3 length: 15
J gene: TRBJ2-7
D gene: TRBD1

CDR3 DNA: TGTGCCAGCAGTTTCCCGACAGGGGGCAAACCGGTTGCTGGGGCCAACGTCCTGACTTTC
CDR3 protein: CASSFPTGGKPVAGANVLTF
V gene: TRBV28
clone size: .
CDR3 length: 20
J gene: TRBJ2-6
D gene: TRBD1

CDR3 DNA: TGTGCCAGCAGCGCTTTAGCGGGAGTCGCCGGGGAGCTGTTTTTT
CDR3 protein: CASSALAGVAGELFF
V gene: TRBV6-5
clone size: .
CDR3 length: 15
J gene: TRBJ2-2
D gene: TRBD2

CDR3 DNA: TGCAGCGTTGGAAGCGGGAGAGGAGCCAAAAACATTCAGTACTTC
CDR3 protein: CSVGSGRGAKNIQYF
V gene: TRBV29-1
clone size: .
CDR3 length: 15
J gene: TRBJ2-4
D gene: TRBD2

CDR3 DNA: TGCGCCAGCACCGAAACAGGGAATGAAAAACTGTTTTTT
CDR3 protein: CASTETGNEKLFF
V gene: TRBV5-1
clone size: .
CDR3 length: 13
J gene: TRBJ1-4
D gene: .

CDR3 DNA: TGCGCCAGCAGTGAGATATTTAGCTCCTACGAGCAGTACTTC
CDR3 protein: CASSEIFSSYEQYF
V gene: TRBV10-2
clone size: .
CDR3 length: 14
J gene: TRBJ2-7
D gene: .

CDR3 DNA: TGTGCCAGCATTGGGGTAAGGGGTACAGATACGCAGTATTTT
CDR3 protein: CASIGVRGTDTQYF
V gene: TRBV2
clone size: .
CDR3 length: 14
J gene: TRBJ2-3
D gene: .

CDR3 DNA: TGTGCCACCGCAGGGGCCGCTGACTCTGGAAACACCATATATTTT
CDR3 protein: CATAGAADSGNTIYF
V gene: TRBV28
clone size: few
CDR3 length: 15
J gene: TRBJ1-3
D gene: .

CDR3 DNA: TGTGCCAGCAGTGATTTGGGGGGTAGCTCCTACGAGCAGTACTTC
CDR3 protein: CASSDLGGSSYEQYF
V gene: TRBV2
clone size: .
CDR3 length: 15
J gene: TRBJ2-7
D gene: .

CDR3 DNA: TGTGCCATACCTAGCATATACGAGCAGTACTTC
CDR3 protein: CAIPSIYEQYF
V gene: TRBV7-3
clone size: .
CDR3 length: 11
J gene: TRBJ2-7
D gene: .

CDR3 DNA: TGCAGCGTTGAGTCGGGGATCCCCTACGAGCAGTACTTC
CDR3 protein: CSVESGIPYEQYF
V gene: TRBV29-1
clone size: .
CDR3 length: 13
J gene: TRBJ2-7
D gene: .

CDR3 DNA: TGTGCCAGTAGTATCCCCAGGGGGCCCGGAAACACCATATATTTT
CDR3 protein: CASSIPRGPGNTIYF
V gene: TRBV19
clone size: .
CDR3 length: 15
J gene: TRBJ1-3
D gene: TRBD1

CDR3 DNA: TGTGCCAGCAGCACACAACAGGGTGCTAACACCATATATTTT
CDR3 protein: CASSTQQGANTIYF
V gene: TRBV7-8
clone size: .
CDR3 length: 14
J gene: TRBJ1-3
D gene: .

CDR3 DNA: TGTGCCAGCAGTTGGGACAGCCCCAACACCGGGGAGCTGTTTTTT
CDR3 protein: CASSWDSPNTGELFF
V gene: TRBV6-6
clone size: few
CDR3 length: 15
J gene: TRBJ2-2
D gene: TRBD1

CDR3 DNA: TGTGCCACCAGCAGAGAGGAGACAGGGGAAGGCTACACCTTC
CDR3 protein: CATSREETGEGYTF
V gene: TRBV15
clone size: .
CDR3 length: 14
J gene: TRBJ1-2
D gene: TRBD1

CDR3 DNA: TGTGCCAGCAGCATAATCACAGGTGGAGGCTACACCTTC
CDR3 protein: CASSIITGGGYTF
V gene: TRBV5-5
clone size: .
CDR3 length: 13
J gene: TRBJ1-2
D gene: .

CDR3 DNA: TGTGCCAGCAGCGCCAGGGCATCGAACACTGAAGCTTTCTTT
CDR3 protein: CASSARASNTEAFF
V gene: TRBV6-5
clone size: .
CDR3 length: 14
J gene: TRBJ1-1
D gene: .

CDR3 DNA: TGTGCCAGTAGTAACACAGGGTCCGGGGCCAACGTCCTGACTTTC
CDR3 protein: CASSNTGSGANVLTF
V gene: TRBV19
clone size: .
CDR3 length: 15
J gene: TRBJ2-6
D gene: .

CDR3 DNA: TGTGCCAGTAGTAGTAGACCAGGGTTGGATGGCTACACCTTC
CDR3 protein: CASSSRPGLDGYTF
V gene: TRBV19
clone size: .
CDR3 length: 14
J gene: TRBJ1-2
D gene: .